The 27 T cell receptor beta chains in this list originate from one sample, sequenced in a study of T cell responses to AZD1222 COVID-19 vaccine. Sequencing was performed with immunoSEQ multiplex PCR; in TCRdb, only in-frame clones are kept and a portion is missing. This table has about 140,000 clones, around 88% appearing once. The material sequenced was peripheral blood, taken on day 0 of AZD1222 vaccination. The receptors were sampled from an adult in good health.

The V call is TRBV4-2, the J call TRBJ2-7; 7 nucleotides line up with TRBD1. The junction had 5 bases not matched to a gene; V was cut back by 0 bases and J by 3 bases. Germline assignment: CDR1 LGHNA and CDR2 YNFKEQ. The CDR3 spans 15 residues. The DNA of the CDR3 is TGTGCCAGCAGCCAAGAAGGGACAGAAGTCTACGAGCAGTACTTC. It specifies CASSQEGTEVYEQYF.

The table lists this clone with a count of one. V is TRBV4-3 and J is TRBJ1-3; 7 bases agree with TRBD1. This CDR3 is built from 15 residues. In germline, CDR1 is LGHNA, CDR2 YSLEER. Trimming at V came to 1 base and at J to 0 bases, leaving 0 bases not matched to a gene. CDR3 amino acids: CASSQGQGSGNTIYF. In DNA form, the CDR3 reads TGCGCCAGCAGCCAAGGACAGGGCTCTGGAAACACCATATATTTT.

The chain links TRBV12-3 or TRBV12-4 to TRBJ1-5, with D uncertain. The CDR3 consists of 12 residues. Deletions cut 3 bases from V and 3 bases from J, with 3 bases between. The CDR3 sequence is CASSFSNQPQHF. The DNA of the CDR3 is TGTGCCAGCAGTTTCTCCAATCAGCCCCAGCATTTT.

The J gene is TRBJ2-3, the V gene TRBV7-3; D not certain. The CDR3 loop spans 13 amino acids. Trimming removed 5 bases at V and 2 bases at J, with 8 bases between. Germline CDR1 and CDR2: SGHTA and FQGTGA. In nucleotides, the CDR3 is TGTGCCAGCAGCCGCAGTACCACAGATACGCAGTATTTT. This sequence encodes CASSRSTTDTQYF.

This clone was seen just once. The DNA for the CDR3 is TGCGCCAGCAGTGTCGGGACAGGGATAAATGAGCAGTTCTTC. The encoded protein is CASSVGTGINEQFF. The chain employs TRBV5-1 and TRBJ2-1; TRBD1 aligns across 9 bases. J lost 7 bases, V lost 5 bases, and 7 bases had no gene match. The germline gives CDR1 SGHRS, CDR2 YFSETQ. This CDR3 is 14 amino acids long. Drawing the rest from reference TRBV5-1 and TRBJ2-1, the complete variable domain is KAGVTQTPRYLIKTRGQQVTLSCSPISGHRSVSWYQQTPGQGLQFLFEYFSETQRNKGNFPGRFSGRQFSNSRSEMNVSTLELGDSALYLCASSVGTGINEQFFGPGTRLTVL.

The chain employs TRBV9 and TRBJ2-7; TRBD2 might be the D (5 bases). The V end was cut by 0 bases, the J end by 5 bases, with 12 bases between. Germline lookup yields CDR1 SGDLS and CDR2 YYNGEE. The CDR3 length is 14 residues. The CDR3: CASSVDLGSHEQYF. As DNA, the CDR3 is TGTGCCAGCAGCGTAGACTTGGGGAGCCACGAGCAGTACTTC.

This chain connects TRBV7-3 to TRBJ2-3; 12 bases are shared with TRBD2. The germline gives CDR1 SGHTA, CDR2 FQGTGA. V lost 5 bases and J lost 4; bases outside the gene matches: 7. There are 16 residues in the CDR3. CDR3 bases: TGTGCCAGCAGCAGAGGGACTAGCGGGCACCCAGATACGCAGTATTTT. It specifies CASSRGTSGHPDTQYF. Full variable domain (remainder filled in from reference TRBV7-3 and TRBJ2-3): GAGVSQTPSNKVTEKGKYVELRCDPISGHTALYWYRQSLGQGPEFLIYFQGTGAADDSGLPNDRFFAVRPEGSVSTLKIQRTERGDSAVYLCASSRGTSGHPDTQYFGPGTRLTVL.

This clone was counted a single time. The rearrangement links TRBV5-1 to TRBJ2-5, with D maybe TRBD2 (5 bases). V lost 0 bases and J 3 bases, leaving 15 bases between the germline ends. Germline V gene sequence: CDR1 SGHRS, CDR2 YFSETQ. The CDR3 is 16 amino acids. This CDR3 reads CASSLAPLGWEETQYF. The CDR3 DNA follows: TGCGCCAGCAGCTTGGCCCCACTAGGGTGGGAAGAGACCCAGTACTTC.

The V gene is TRBV28, the J gene TRBJ2-7; weak D call: TRBD1 (6 bases). V lost 8 bases and J 4 bases, leaving 21 bases between the germline ends. The CDR3 loop spans 15 amino acids. The V gene's germline CDR1 is MDHEN and CDR2 SYDVKM. DNA for the CDR3: TGTGCCAGCTATGCTCGGGGCAGGGGTCGGTACGAGCAGTACTTC. Encoded protein: CASYARGRGRYEQYF.

The chain couples TRBV5-4 to TRBJ2-3; D is possibly TRBD2 (6 bases). V lost 4 bases and J lost 0, with 12 bases in between. This CDR3 has 15 amino acids. Germline CDR1 is SGHNT and CDR2 is YYREEE (reference sequence). The CDR3 bases are TGTGCCAGCAGCGCGCCGGGACTCAGCACAGATACGCAGTATTTT. Its protein product is CASSAPGLSTDTQYF.

The V and J genes are TRBV25-1 and TRBJ2-6, with D unclear. The CDR3 is 14 residues long. Germline CDR1 and CDR2: MGHDK and SYGVNS. V lost 3 bases to trimming and J lost 4 bases, with 7 bases between them. The CDR3 bases are TGTGCCAGCAGTGACCTTAGGGGGGCCAACGTCCTGACTTTC. As protein: CASSDLRGANVLTF. Combining the CDR3 with reference TRBV25-1 and TRBJ2-6 gives the whole variable domain EADIYQTPRYLVIGTGKKITLECSQTMGHDKMYWYQQDPGMELHLIHYSYGVNSTEKGDLSSESTVSRIRTEHFPLTLESARPSHTSQYLCASSDLRGANVLTFGAGSRLTVL.

This chain links TRBV7-9 with TRBJ1-1, with a tentative D call TRBD1 (5 bases). Between the trimmed V and J ends, which lost 3 bases and 3 bases, there was a span of 17 bases. This CDR3 spans 16 amino acids. CDR1 SEHNR and CDR2 FQNEAQ come from the germline V gene (reference sequence). CDR3 nucleotides: TGTGCCAGCAGCTTGTATTCAGGGATTCAGTACACTGAAGCTTTCTTT. Translation gives CASSLYSGIQYTEAFF.

This clone appeared a few times. The J gene is TRBJ2-3, the V gene TRBV4-2; D unresolved. This CDR3 contains 16 residues. Germline V lookup: CDR1 LGHNA, CDR2 YNFKEQ. V was shortened by 2 bases and J by 2 bases, with 14 bases between the two germline ends. DNA of the CDR3: TGTGCCAGCAGCCAACCAAGCGACCGAACCACAGATACGCAGTATTTT. Residues: CASSQPSDRTTDTQYF.

The V call is TRBV4-3, the J call TRBJ2-1, with D hard to call. CDR3 size: 14 residues. Germline CDR1 and CDR2: LGHNA and YSLEER. Trimming pared 1 base from V and 6 bases from J, leaving 10 bases between. The CDR3 DNA reads as TGCGCCAGCAGCCAAGTCTTAAGTTCCAATGAGCAGTTCTTC. This encodes CASSQVLSSNEQFF.

The rearrangement links TRBV7-2 to TRBJ1-2, with D perhaps matching TRBD1 (5 bases). Deletions cut 1 base from V and 8 bases from J, with 11 bases between. The CDR3 length is 13 residues. Germline assignment: CDR1 SGHTA and CDR2 FQGNSA. CDR3 sequence reads: CASSLGQRKGYTF. CDR3 sequence (DNA): TGTGCCAGCAGCTTAGGACAGCGAAAGGGCTACACCTTC.

This sequence joins TRBV5-1 and TRBJ2-3; 7 bases are shared with TRBD2. V was pared by 4 bases and J by 6 bases, with 8 bases of the junction left unmatched. The germline V gene encodes CDR1 SGHRS and CDR2 YFSETQ. This CDR3 has 14 amino acids. CDR3 sequence: CASSRLAVVDTQYF. CDR3 coding DNA: TGCGCCAGCAGCCGACTAGCAGTCGTCGATACGCAGTATTTT.

The chain joins TRBV6-5 to TRBJ2-5; D not resolved. CDR3 length: 13 residues. Deletions cut 2 bases from V and 5 bases from J, with 9 bases between. Germline V gene data show CDR1 as MNHEY and CDR2 as SVGAGI. The CDR3 DNA is TGTGCCAGCAGTTACACGAATGGGGAGACCCAGTACTTC. Protein: CASSYTNGETQYF.

This chain uses TRBV4-1 with TRBJ1-1; 7 bases map to TRBD1. Germline V CDR1 and CDR2: MGHRA, YSYEKL. The CDR3 is made up of 13 amino acids. V lost 8 bases and J lost 2; bases outside the gene matches: 5. CDR3 coding DNA: TGCGCCAGCCGCTGGGACAGTAACACTGAAGCTTTCTTT. Translation gives CASRWDSNTEAFF.

The gene calls are TRBV5-1 and TRBJ1-1; D call uncertain. The CDR3 has 14 amino acids. Germline V lookup: CDR1 SGHRS, CDR2 YFSETQ. Trimming pared 2 bases from V and 4 bases from J, leaving 12 bases between. The CDR3 protein is CASSFSGEGTEAFF. CDR3 nucleotide sequence: TGCGCCAGCAGCTTCTCAGGTGAAGGCACTGAAGCTTTCTTT.

The chain links TRBV18 to TRBJ2-5; D may be TRBD1 (5 bases). CDR3 length: 15 amino acids. Germline CDR1 KGHSH, CDR2 LQKENI. Trimming took off 5 bases at V and 4 bases at J, with 17 bases between the two ends. This chain's CDR3 is CASSAPGFLGETQYF. The DNA of the CDR3 is TGTGCCAGCTCAGCCCCAGGGTTTCTGGGAGAGACCCAGTACTTC.

J is TRBJ1-3 and V is TRBV5-1; tentatively, D is TRBD1 (6 bases). The CDR3 is 14 residues long. Per the germline V gene, CDR1 is SGHRS and CDR2 is YFSETQ. The V end lost 10 bases, the J end lost 7 bases, and 21 bases lay between the germline ends. The CDR3 loop reads CARAGGALCNTIYF. The CDR3 bases are TGCGCCCGGGCTGGGGGCGCGTTGTGCAACACCATATATTTT.

V and J are TRBV4-3 and TRBJ1-2; tentative D call: TRBD1 (6 bases). This CDR3 contains 17 residues. The germline V and J ends were trimmed by 5 bases and 5 bases, with 24 bases remaining between them. CDR1 and CDR2 from the germline V gene are LGHNA and YSLEER. The CDR3 sequence is CASSAEFEGGMRYGYTF. CDR3 sequence (DNA): TGCGCCAGCAGCGCGGAATTTGAGGGGGGGATGAGATATGGCTACACCTTC.

In its sample, this clone was seen a few times. V is TRBV4-3 and J is TRBJ2-3, with 7 bases identical to TRBD1. This CDR3 comprises 13 residues. V lost 6 bases to trimming and J lost 3 bases; unmatched junction nucleotides: 3. Germline V CDR1 and CDR2: LGHNA, YSLEER. The CDR3 sequence: CASSDRETDTQYF. The CDR3 DNA reads as TGCGCCAGCAGTGACAGGGAAACAGATACGCAGTATTTT.

The chain recombines TRBV5-1 with TRBJ2-1; 9 bases are a match to TRBD2. CDR1 SGHRS and CDR2 YFSETQ come from the germline V gene. CDR3 length equals 15 residues. Trimming removed 4 bases from V and 6 bases from J; junction bases left unmatched: 8. CDR3 sequence reads: CASSLPSAGGNEQFF. The CDR3 nucleotides are TGCGCCAGCAGCCTCCCGTCAGCGGGAGGCAATGAGCAGTTCTTC.

The chain has TRBV10-2 and TRBJ1-1; tentatively, D is TRBD1 (6 bases). The CDR3 has 13 amino acids. In germline, CDR1 is WSHSY, CDR2 SAAADI. V dropped 8 bases and J dropped 4 bases, with 14 bases sitting between them. The CDR3 loop is CASSLGGATEAFF. The CDR3 nucleotides are TGCGCCAGCTCCCTCGGGGGGGCCACTGAAGCTTTCTTT.

The rearrangement uses TRBV30 and TRBJ2-4; TRBD1 matches at 10 bases. In germline, CDR1 is GTSNPN, CDR2 SVGIG (reference sequence). This CDR3 is built from 15 residues. Trimming removed 2 bases from V and 9 bases from J; junction bases left unmatched: 10. CDR3 loop: CAWSPGTGARGIQYF. CDR3 coding DNA: TGTGCCTGGAGTCCCGGGACAGGGGCCCGGGGCATTCAGTACTTC.

The chain has TRBV6-1 and TRBJ1-2, with TRBD1 matching over 8 bases. CDR1 is MNHNS, CDR2 SASEGT, per germline. The CDR3 extends over 14 amino acids. V lost 3 bases and J lost 4; bases outside the gene matches: 4. CDR3: CASSEDRAFYGYTF. CDR3 in DNA: TGTGCCAGCAGTGAGGACAGGGCTTTCTATGGCTACACCTTC.